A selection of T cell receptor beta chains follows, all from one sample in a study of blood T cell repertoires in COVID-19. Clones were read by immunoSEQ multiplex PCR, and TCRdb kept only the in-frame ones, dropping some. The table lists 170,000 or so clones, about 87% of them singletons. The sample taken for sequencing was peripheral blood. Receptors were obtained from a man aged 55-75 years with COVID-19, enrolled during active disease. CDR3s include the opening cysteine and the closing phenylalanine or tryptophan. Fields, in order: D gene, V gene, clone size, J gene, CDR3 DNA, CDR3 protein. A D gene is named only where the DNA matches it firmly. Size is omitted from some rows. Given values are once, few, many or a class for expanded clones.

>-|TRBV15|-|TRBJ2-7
TGTGCCACCAGCAGAGATCACCCTTCTCTGGCGAGGAGCTCCTACGAGCAGTACTTC
CATSRDHPSLARSSYEQYF
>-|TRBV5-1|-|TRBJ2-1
TGCGCCAGCAGCTCCGTGACAGTCTCAAATGAGCAGTTCTTC
CASSSVTVSNEQFF
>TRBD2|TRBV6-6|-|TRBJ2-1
TGTGCCAGCAGTTACTCCGCGTTAGCGGGGGGGAATGAGCAGTTCTTC
CASSYSALAGGNEQFF
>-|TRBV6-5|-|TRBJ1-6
TGTGCCAGGACAATAGTTGAATCTAGCGATTCACCCCTCCACTTT
CARTIVESSDSPLHF
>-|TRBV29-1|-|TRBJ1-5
TGCAGCGCCACTTTGGGTTTGGGCCAGCCCCAGCATTTT
CSATLGLGQPQHF
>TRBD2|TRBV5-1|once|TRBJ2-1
TGCGCCAGCAGCACCTCTGGGACTAGCGGGACTGAGCAGTTCTTC
CASSTSGTSGTEQFF
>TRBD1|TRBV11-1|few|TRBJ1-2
TGTGCCAGCAGCTTAGCCGGACAGGGGGCTTATGGCTACACCTTC
CASSLAGQGAYGYTF
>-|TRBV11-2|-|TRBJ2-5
TGTGCCAGCAGCCCTCACCAGGGCCAGGGTGAGCAGTACTTC
CASSPHQGQGEQYF
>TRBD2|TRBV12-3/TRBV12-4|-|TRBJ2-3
TGTGCCAGCAGTTTCCCCAGCGGGAATCCGCAGTATTTT
CASSFPSGNPQYF
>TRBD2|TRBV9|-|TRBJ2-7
TGTGCCAGCAGCGTAGGGGGAGGGCCCGACGAGCAGTACTTC
CASSVGGGPDEQYF
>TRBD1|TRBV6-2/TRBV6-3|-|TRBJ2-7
TGTGCCAGCAGCCCCGGGACAGCCACCCCCTACGAGCAGTACTTC
CASSPGTATPYEQYF
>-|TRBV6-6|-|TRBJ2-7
TGTGCCAGCAGCCCCCGGGACAACTACGAGCAGTACTTC
CASSPRDNYEQYF
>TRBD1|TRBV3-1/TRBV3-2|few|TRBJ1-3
TGTGCCAGCAGCCCCCCGCAAAGGAACAGGGGGGACACCATATATTTT
CASSPPQRNRGDTIYF
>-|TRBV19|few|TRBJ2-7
TGTGCCAGTAGTAGGACAGTACTATACGAGCAGTACTTC
CASSRTVLYEQYF
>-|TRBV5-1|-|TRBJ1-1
TGCGCCAGCAGCTTGGTCCACAGGGATACCACTGAAGCTTTCTTT
CASSLVHRDTTEAFF
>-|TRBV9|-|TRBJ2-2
TGTGCCAGCAGCGTACTGGGGGGTATTGCGAACACCGGGGAGCTGTTTTTT
CASSVLGGIANTGELFF
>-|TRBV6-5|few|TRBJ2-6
TGTGCCAGCAGTTACAGGGGGTCTGGGGCCAACGTCCTGACTTTC
CASSYRGSGANVLTF
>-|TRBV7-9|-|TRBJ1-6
TGTGCCAGCAGTGATTCAGATTCACCCCTCCACTTT
CASSDSDSPLHF
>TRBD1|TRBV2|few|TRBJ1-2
TGTGCCAGCAGTACACAGGGGGCGCCAAGGGGCTACACCTTC
CASSTQGAPRGYTF
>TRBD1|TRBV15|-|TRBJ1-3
TGTGCCACCAGCCACCTACAGGGGGGCTCTGGAAACACCATATATTTT
CATSHLQGGSGNTIYF
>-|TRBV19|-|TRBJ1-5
TGTGCCAGTAGTAGCACAAGCAGGTCTGGTAATCAGCCCCAGCATTTT
CASSSTSRSGNQPQHF
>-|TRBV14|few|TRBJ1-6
TGTGCCAGCAGCCGGGACTTCAGGAATTCACCCCTCCACTTT
CASSRDFRNSPLHF
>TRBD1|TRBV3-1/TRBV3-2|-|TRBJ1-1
TGTGCCAGCAGCCAAGAAGGCGACAGGGAGATCCGGGGCACTGAAGCTTTCTTT
CASSQEGDREIRGTEAFF
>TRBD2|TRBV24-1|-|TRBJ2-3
TGTGCCACCAGTGATTATAGCGGGAGGGCCCTCGATACGCAGTATTTT
CATSDYSGRALDTQYF
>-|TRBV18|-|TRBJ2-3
TGTGCCAGCTCACTTCTCACAGATACGCAGTATTTT
CASSLLTDTQYF
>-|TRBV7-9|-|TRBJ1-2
TGTGCCAGCAGCTTAGCTGGGGGGGCCGATGGCTACACCTTC
CASSLAGGADGYTF
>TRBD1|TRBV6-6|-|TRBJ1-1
TGTGCCAGCAGAGAACCGGGACAGGGAGAAAGCTCTGAAGCTTTCTTT
CASREPGQGESSEAFF
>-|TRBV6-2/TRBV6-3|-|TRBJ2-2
TGTGCCAGCAGTTACTCGTGGGGGGTCGGGGAGCTGTTTTTT
CASSYSWGVGELFF
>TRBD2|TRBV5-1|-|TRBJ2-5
TGCGCCAGCAGCCCCGGGACTAGGGAGACCCAGTACTTC
CASSPGTRETQYF
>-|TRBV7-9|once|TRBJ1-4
TGTGCCAGCAGCTACAACAAGGAAAAACTGTTTTTT
CASSYNKEKLFF
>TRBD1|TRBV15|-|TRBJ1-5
TGTGCCACCAGCGGGGGTACAGGGGTCAATCAGCCCCAGCATTTT
CATSGGTGVNQPQHF
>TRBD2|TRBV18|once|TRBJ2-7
TGTGCCAGCTCACCACGTAACGGGGGGACGTACTACGAGCAGTACTTC
CASSPRNGGTYYEQYF
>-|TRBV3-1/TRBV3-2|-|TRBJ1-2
TGTGCCAGCAGTCCAGCGGGGGGGCATGGCTACACCTTC
CASSPAGGHGYTF
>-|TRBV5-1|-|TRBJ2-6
TGCGCCAGCAGCGCGAATTCTGGGGCCAACGTCCTGACTTTC
CASSANSGANVLTF
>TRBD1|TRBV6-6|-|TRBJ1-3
TGTGCCAGCATCCCACAGGGGATTTATGGAAACACCATATATTTT
CASIPQGIYGNTIYF
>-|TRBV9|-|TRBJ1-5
TGTGCCAGCAGTCGCGGGGGGGGTCGGCGACAGCCCCAGCATTTT
CASSRGGGRRQPQHF
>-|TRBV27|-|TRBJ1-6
TGTGCCAGCAGTTCCCCGGGGAAAAATTCACCCCTCCACTTT
CASSSPGKNSPLHF
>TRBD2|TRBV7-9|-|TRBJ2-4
TGTGCCAGCAGCCGCTTGGGGGGGACTGACGCCAAAAACATTCAGTACTTC
CASSRLGGTDAKNIQYF
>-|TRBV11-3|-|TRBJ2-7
TGTGCCAGCAGCGTAACAGGGAAAACCTCCTACGAGCAGTACTTC
CASSVTGKTSYEQYF
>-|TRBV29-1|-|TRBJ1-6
TGCAGCGTGAGGACAAGTGGAGGGGATAATTCACCCCTCCACTTT
CSVRTSGGDNSPLHF
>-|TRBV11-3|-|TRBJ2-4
TGTGCCAGCAGCTTAGGTCTGGGGGGACTAGCCAAAAACATTCAGTACTTC
CASSLGLGGLAKNIQYF
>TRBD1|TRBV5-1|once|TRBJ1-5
TGCGCCAGCAGCAAGAGACCCGGGACAGGCGGCTTTGAACCCCAGCATTTT
CASSKRPGTGGFEPQHF
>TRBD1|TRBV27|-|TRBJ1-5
TGTGCCAGCTCGCCAGGGGGGCCTCAGCCCCAGCATTTT
CASSPGGPQPQHF
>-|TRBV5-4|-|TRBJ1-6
TGTGCCAGCAGCTTGCAGGGGATAAATTCACCCCTCCACTTT
CASSLQGINSPLHF
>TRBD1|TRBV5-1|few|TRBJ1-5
TGCGCCAGCAGCCTAGATACAGGGGTCAATCAGCCCCAGCATTTT
CASSLDTGVNQPQHF